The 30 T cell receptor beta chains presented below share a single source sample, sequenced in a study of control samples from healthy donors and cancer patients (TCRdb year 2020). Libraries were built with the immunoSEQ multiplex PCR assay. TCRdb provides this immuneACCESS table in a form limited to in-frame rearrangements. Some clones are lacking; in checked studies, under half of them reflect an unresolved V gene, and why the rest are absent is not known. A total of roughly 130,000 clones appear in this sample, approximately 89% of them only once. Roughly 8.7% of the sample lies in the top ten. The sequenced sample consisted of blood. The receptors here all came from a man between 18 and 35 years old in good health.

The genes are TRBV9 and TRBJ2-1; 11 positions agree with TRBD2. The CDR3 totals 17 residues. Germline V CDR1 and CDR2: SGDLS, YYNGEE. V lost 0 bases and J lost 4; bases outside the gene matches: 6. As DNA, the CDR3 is TGTGCCAGCAGCGTAGTAGCGGGACTAGCGGAGTACAATGAGCAGTTCTTC. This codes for CASSVVAGLAEYNEQFF.

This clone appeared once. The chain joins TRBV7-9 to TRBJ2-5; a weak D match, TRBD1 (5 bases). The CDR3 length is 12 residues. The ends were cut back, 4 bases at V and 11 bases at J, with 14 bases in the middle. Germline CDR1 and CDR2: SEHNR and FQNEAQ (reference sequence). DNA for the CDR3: TGTGCCAGCAGCTCCCAGGAAGGGGCTCAGTACTTC. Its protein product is CASSSQEGAQYF.

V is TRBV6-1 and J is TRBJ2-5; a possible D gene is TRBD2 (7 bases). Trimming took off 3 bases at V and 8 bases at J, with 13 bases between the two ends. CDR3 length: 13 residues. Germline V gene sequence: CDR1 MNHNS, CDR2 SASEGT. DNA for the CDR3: TGTGCCAGCAGTGACGGACAGCGGGATACCCAGTACTTC. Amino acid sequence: CASSDGQRDTQYF.

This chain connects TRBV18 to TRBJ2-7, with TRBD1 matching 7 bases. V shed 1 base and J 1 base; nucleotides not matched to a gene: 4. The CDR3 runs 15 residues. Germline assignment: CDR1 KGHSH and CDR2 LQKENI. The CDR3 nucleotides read TGTGCCAGCTCACCACTGACAGGGTTTTCCTACGAGCAGTACTTC. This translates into CASSPLTGFSYEQYF. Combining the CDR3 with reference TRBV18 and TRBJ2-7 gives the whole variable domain NAGVMQNPRHLVRRRGQEARLRCSPMKGHSHVYWYRQLPEEGLKFMVYLQKENIIDESGMPKERFSAEFPKEGPSILRIQQVVRGDSAAYFCASSPLTGFSYEQYFGPGTRLTVT.

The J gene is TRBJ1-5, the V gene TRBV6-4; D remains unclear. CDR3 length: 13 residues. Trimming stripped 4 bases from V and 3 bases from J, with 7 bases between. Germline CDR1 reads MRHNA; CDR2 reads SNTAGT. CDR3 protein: CASSGQPNQPQHF. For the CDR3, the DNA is TGTGCCAGCAGTGGACAACCCAATCAGCCCCAGCATTTT.

CDR3 DNA sequence: TGTGCCAGCAGCCAAGTTTTTGGTCATACGCAGTATTTT. Translation gives CASSQVFGHTQYF. The V gene is TRBV3-1 (or the pseudogene TRBV3-2), the J gene TRBJ2-3; D ambiguous. From germline, CDR1 is LGHDT and CDR2 YNNKEL (reference sequence). The CDR3 length is 13 residues. Trimming stripped 1 base from V and 7 bases from J, with 9 bases between.

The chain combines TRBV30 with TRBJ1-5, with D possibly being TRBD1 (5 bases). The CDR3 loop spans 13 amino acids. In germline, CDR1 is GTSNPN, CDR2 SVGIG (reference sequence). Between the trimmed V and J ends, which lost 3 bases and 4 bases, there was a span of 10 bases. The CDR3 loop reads CAWSRERNQPQHF. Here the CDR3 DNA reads TGTGCCTGGAGCAGGGAACGAAATCAGCCCCAGCATTTT. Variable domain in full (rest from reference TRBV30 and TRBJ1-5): SQTIHQWPATLVQPVGSPLSLECTVEGTSNPNLYWYRQAAGRGLQLLFYSVGIGQISSEVPQNLSASRPQDRQFILSSKKLLLSDSGFYLCAWSRERNQPQHFGDGTRLSIL.

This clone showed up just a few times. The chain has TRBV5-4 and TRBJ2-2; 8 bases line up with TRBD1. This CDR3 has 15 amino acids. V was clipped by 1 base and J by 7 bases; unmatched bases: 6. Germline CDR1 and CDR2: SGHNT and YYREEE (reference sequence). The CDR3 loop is CASSLRTGSSGELFF. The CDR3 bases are TGTGCCAGCAGCTTGAGGACAGGGAGTAGCGGGGAGCTGTTTTTT. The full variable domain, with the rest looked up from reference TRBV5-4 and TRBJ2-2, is ETGVTQSPTHLIKTRGQQVTLRCSSQSGHNTVSWYQQALGQGPQFIFQYYREEENGRGNFPPRFSGLQFPNYSSELNVNALELDDSALYLCASSLRTGSSGELFFGEGSRLTVL.

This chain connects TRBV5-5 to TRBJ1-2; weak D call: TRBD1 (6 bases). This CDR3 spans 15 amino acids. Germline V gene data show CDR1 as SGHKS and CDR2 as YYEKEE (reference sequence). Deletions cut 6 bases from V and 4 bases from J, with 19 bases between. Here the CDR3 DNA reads TGTGCCAGCAATTTCCAGGCAGGGGCTTCCTATGGCTACACCTTC. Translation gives CASNFQAGASYGYTF.

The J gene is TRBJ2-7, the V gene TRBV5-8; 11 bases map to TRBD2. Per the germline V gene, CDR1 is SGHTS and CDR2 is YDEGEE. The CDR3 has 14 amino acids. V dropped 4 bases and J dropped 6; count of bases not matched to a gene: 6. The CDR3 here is CASSLSGGAAEQYF. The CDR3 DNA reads TGTGCCAGCAGCCTTAGCGGGGGGGCCGCCGAGCAGTACTTC.

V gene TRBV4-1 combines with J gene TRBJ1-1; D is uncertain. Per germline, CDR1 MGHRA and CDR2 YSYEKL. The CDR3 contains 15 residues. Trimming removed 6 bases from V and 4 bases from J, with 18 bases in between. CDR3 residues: CASSSQPLMGTEAFF. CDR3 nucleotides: TGCGCCAGCAGTAGCCAGCCCCTAATGGGCACTGAAGCTTTCTTT.

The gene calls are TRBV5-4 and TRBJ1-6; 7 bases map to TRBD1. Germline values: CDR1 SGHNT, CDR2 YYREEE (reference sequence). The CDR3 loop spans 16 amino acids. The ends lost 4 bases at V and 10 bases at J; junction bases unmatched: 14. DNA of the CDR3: TGTGCCAGCAGCCCCGATAGAGGGGGCGCGGTATCACCCCTCCACTTT. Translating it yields CASSPDRGGAVSPLHF.

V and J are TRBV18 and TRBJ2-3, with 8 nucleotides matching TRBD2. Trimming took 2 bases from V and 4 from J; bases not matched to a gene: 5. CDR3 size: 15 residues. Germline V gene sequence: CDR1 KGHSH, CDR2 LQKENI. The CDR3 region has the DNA TGTGCCAGCTCACCAAATCGGGGGGGCCCAGATACGCAGTATTTT. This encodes CASSPNRGGPDTQYF.

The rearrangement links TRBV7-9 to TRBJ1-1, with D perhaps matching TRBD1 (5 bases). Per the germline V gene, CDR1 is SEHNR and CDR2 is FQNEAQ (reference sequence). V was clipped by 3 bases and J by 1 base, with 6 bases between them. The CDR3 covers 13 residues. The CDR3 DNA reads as TGTGCCAGCAGCTTTACAGGGAACACTGAAGCTTTCTTT. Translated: CASSFTGNTEAFF.

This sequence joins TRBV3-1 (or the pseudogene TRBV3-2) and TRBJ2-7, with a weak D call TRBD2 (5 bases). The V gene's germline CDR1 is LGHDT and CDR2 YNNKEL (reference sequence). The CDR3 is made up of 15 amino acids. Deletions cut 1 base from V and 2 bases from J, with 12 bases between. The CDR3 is CASSQGPTAAYEQYF. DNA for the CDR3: TGTGCCAGCAGCCAAGGTCCTACAGCGGCCTACGAGCAGTACTTC.

The CDR3 region has the DNA TGTGCCAGCAGTGTCGCGGGGCTTCAGTACTTC. This sequence encodes CASSVAGLQYF. This sequence joins TRBV2 and TRBJ2-4, with D perhaps matching TRBD2 (6 bases). Trimming took 4 bases from V and 11 from J, leaving 9 bases between them. In germline, CDR1 is SNHLY, CDR2 FYNNEI. This CDR3 spans 11 amino acids.

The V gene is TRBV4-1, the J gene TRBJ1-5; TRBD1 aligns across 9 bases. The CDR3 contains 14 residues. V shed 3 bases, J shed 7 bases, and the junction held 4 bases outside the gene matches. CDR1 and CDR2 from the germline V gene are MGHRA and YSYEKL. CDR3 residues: CASSQGTGQQPQHF. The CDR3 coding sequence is TGCGCCAGCAGCCAGGGGACAGGGCAGCAGCCCCAGCATTTT.

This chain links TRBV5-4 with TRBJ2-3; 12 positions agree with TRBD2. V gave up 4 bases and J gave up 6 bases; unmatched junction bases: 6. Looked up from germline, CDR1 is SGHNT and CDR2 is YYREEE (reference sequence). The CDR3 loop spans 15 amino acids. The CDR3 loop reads CASSTGTSGSDTQYF. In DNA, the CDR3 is TGTGCCAGCAGCACCGGGACTAGCGGGTCCGATACGCAGTATTTT.

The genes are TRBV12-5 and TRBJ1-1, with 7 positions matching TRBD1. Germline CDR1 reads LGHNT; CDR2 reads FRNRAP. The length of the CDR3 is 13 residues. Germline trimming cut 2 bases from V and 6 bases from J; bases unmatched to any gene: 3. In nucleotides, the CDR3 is TGTGCTAGTGGTTTGCAGGGGGGGCCTGAAGCTTTCTTT. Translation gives CASGLQGGPEAFF.

The chain's CDR3 is CASSKIPGQGVEQFF. DNA for the CDR3: TGCGCCAGCAGCAAAATTCCGGGACAGGGAGTTGAGCAGTTCTTC. This chain links TRBV5-1 with TRBJ2-1, with 9 bases that match TRBD1. Germline-derived CDR1 and CDR2 are SGHRS and YFSETQ. The CDR3 extends over 15 amino acids. Losses at the gene ends were 4 bases for V and 9 bases for J; bases not matched to a gene: 11.

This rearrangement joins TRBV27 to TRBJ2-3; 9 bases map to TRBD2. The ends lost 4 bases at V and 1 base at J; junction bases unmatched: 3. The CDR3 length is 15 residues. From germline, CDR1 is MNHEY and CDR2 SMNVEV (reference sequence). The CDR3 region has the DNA TGTGCCAGCAGTTCCCGGACTAGCGGCACAGATACGCAGTATTTT. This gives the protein CASSSRTSGTDTQYF.

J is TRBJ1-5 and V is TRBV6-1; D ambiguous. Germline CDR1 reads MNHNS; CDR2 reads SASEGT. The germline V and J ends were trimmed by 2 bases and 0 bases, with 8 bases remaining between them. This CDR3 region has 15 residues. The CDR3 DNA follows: TGTGCCAGCAGTGAATTAGAGCATAGCAATCAGCCCCAGCATTTT. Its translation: CASSELEHSNQPQHF.

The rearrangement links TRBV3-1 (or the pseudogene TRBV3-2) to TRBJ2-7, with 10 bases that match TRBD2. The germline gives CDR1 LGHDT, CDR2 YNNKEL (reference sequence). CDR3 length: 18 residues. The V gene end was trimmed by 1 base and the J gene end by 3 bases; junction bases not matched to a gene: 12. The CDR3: CASSQVVAGGFSFYEQYF. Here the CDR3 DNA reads TGTGCCAGCAGCCAAGTTGTAGCGGGGGGCTTCAGTTTCTACGAGCAGTACTTC.

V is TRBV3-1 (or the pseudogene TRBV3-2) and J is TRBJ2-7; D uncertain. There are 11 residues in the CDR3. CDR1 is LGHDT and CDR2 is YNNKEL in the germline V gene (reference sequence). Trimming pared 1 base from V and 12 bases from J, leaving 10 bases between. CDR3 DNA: TGTGCCAGCAGCCAAGGGGCGTGGATGTACTTC. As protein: CASSQGAWMYF.

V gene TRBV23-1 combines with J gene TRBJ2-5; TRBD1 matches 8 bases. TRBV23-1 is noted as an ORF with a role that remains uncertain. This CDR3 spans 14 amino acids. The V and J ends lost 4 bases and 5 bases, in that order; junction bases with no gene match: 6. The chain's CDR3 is CASSPDRVRETQYF. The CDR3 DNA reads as TGCGCCAGCAGTCCGGACAGGGTGCGGGAGACCCAGTACTTC.

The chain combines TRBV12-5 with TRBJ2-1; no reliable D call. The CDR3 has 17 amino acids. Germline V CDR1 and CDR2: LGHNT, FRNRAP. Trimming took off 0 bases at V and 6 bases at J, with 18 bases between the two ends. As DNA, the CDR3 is TGTGCTAGTGGTTTGGTACTTGGGAACATAGACGGCAATGAGCAGTTCTTC. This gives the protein CASGLVLGNIDGNEQFF.

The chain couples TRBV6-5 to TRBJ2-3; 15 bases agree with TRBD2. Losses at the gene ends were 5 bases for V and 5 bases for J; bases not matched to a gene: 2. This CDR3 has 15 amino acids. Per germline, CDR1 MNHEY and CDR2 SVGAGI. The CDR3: CASSPGLAGGDTQYF. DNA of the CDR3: TGTGCCAGCAGTCCGGGACTAGCGGGGGGAGATACGCAGTATTTT.

The CDR3 DNA reads as TGTGCCAGCTCCGTAGCGGGGCACCAAGAGACCCAGTACTTC. It codes for CASSVAGHQETQYF. V is TRBV18 and J is TRBJ2-5; 8 bases fit TRBD2. Unmatched junction bases numbered 3, after V lost 6 bases and J lost 0 bases. The CDR3 spans 14 residues. Germline loops: CDR1 KGHSH, CDR2 LQKENI.

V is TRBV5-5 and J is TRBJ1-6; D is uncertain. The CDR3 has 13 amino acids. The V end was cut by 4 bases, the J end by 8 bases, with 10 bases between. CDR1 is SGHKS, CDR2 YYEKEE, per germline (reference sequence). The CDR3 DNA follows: TGTGCCAGCAGCCGGACGGACGATTCACCCCTCCACTTT. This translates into CASSRTDDSPLHF.

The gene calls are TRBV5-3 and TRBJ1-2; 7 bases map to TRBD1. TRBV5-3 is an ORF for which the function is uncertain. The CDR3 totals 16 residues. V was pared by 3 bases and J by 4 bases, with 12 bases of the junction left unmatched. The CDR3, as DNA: TGTGCCAGAAGCTCTTTTACCGGACAGGTAGGCTATGGCTACACCTTC. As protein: CARSSFTGQVGYGYTF.